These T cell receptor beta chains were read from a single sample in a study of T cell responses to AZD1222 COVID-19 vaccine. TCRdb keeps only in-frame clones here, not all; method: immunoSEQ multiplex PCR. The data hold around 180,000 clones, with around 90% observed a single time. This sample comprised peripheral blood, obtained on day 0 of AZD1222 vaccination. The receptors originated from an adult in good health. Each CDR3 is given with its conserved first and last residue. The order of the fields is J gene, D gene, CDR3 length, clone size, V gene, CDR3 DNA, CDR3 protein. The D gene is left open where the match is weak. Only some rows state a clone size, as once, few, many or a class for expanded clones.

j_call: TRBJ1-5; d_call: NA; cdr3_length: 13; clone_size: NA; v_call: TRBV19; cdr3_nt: TGTGCCAGTACCTCCATGAGCAATCAGCCCCAGCATTTT; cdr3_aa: CASTSMSNQPQHF
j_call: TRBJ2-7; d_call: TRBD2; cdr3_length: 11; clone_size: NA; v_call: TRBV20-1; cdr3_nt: TGCAGTGCTGGTAGCGGGGTCGAGCAGTACTTC; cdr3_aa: CSAGSGVEQYF
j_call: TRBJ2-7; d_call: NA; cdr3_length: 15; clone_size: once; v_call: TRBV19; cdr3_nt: TGTGCCAGTAGTATAGGACAGGGAGGCACCTACGAGCAGTACTTC; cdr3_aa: CASSIGQGGTYEQYF
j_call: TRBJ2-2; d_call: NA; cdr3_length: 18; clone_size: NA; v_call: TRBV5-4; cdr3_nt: TGTGCCAGCAGCCGGAAGGGTGCGGACTTCCTGAACACCGGGGAGCTGTTTTTT; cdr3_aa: CASSRKGADFLNTGELFF
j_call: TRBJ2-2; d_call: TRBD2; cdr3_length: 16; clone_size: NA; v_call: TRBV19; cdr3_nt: TGTGCCAGTAGCGTTACTAGCGGCCCATACACCGGGGAGCTGTTTTTT; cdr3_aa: CASSVTSGPYTGELFF
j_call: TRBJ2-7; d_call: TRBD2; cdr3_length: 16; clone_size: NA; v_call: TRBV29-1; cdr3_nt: TGCAGCGTTGAAGATCGGGCTAGCGGGGGTTCCTACGAGCAGTACTTC; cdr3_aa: CSVEDRASGGSYEQYF
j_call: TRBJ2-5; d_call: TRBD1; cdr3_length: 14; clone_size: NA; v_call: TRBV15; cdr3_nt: TGTGCCACCAGCCGGGACAGGGGTCAAGAGACCCAGTACTTC; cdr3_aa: CATSRDRGQETQYF
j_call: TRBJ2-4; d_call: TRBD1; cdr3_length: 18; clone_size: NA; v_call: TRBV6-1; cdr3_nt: TGTGCCAGCAGTGTTCTGCGACAGGGGGCCGTAGCCAAAAACATTCAGTACTTC; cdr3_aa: CASSVLRQGAVAKNIQYF
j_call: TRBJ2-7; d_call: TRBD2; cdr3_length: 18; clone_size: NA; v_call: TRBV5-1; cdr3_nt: TGCGCCAGCAGCTTGGCTCCCGGGACTAGCGGGGGTTCCTACGAGCAGTACTTC; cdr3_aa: CASSLAPGTSGGSYEQYF
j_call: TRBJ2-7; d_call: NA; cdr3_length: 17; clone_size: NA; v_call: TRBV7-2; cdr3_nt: TGTGCCAGCAGCTTGTTGGCCCGCGGCAGGGGATCCTACGAGCAGTACTTC; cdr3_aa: CASSLLARGRGSYEQYF
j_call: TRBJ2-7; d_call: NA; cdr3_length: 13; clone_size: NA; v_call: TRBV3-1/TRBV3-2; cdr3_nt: TGTGCCAGCGGAAGGACAGTTTCGGGCGGGCAGTACTTC; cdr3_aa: CASGRTVSGGQYF
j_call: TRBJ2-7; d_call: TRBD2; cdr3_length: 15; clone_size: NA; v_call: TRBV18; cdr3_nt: TGTGCCAGCTCAAGATCTGGCGGGGGGACCTACGAGCAGTACTTC; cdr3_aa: CASSRSGGGTYEQYF